This passage covers 3 T cell receptor beta chains from one sample sequenced in a study of cytomegalovirus exposure and HLA in healthy donors. Primers: 60 Vbeta forward and 13 Jbeta reverse. Sequencing was performed with immunoSEQ multiplex PCR; in TCRdb, only in-frame clones are kept and a portion is missing. The repertoire has roughly 190,000 clones, approximately 84% of them found once; the top ten carry 2.5% to 3%. The sequenced sample was PBMCs. These receptors all stem from a female donor in good health and CMV-seronegative.

The CDR3 here is CASYSGSSYEQYF. Here the CDR3 DNA reads TGTGCCAGCTACTCGGGGAGCTCCTACGAGCAGTACTTC. V is TRBV28 and J is TRBJ2-7, with D possibly being TRBD2 (5 bases). Germline loops: CDR1 MDHEN, CDR2 SYDVKM. The V gene lost 8 bases and the J gene lost 0 bases, with 11 bases spanning the gap. The CDR3 spans 13 residues.

The genes are TRBV9 and TRBJ2-5; D remains unclear. Matching the DNA end better, TRBJ2-7 makes the J call doubtful. The germline gives CDR1 SGDLS, CDR2 YYNGEE. The CDR3 totals 12 residues. The CDR3 bases are TGTGCCAGCAGCGACGATGCCTACGAGCAGTACTTC. This translates into CASSDDAYEQYF.

The CDR3 coding sequence is TGCGCCAGCAGCGGGAAAAAACAGGGATTTACCTATGGCTACACCTTC. It translates to CASSGKKQGFTYGYTF. The genes are TRBV5-1 and TRBJ1-2; a weak D match, TRBD1 (6 bases). The V end lost 4 bases, the J end lost 4 bases, and 20 bases lay between the germline ends. There are 16 residues in the CDR3. CDR1 SGHRS and CDR2 YFSETQ come from the germline V gene.